This T cell receptor (beta chain) emerged from a study of blood T cells in healthy people across ages. A second PCR of about 6 to 12 cycles used a sample-barcoded 5' primer and a J-beta primer mix. Using its own MiXCR run on the 5' RACE reads, TCRdb lists one record per CDR3 protein. The table has 1.5 million to 2 million distinct CDR3 sequences, about 31% seen once. This clonotype came up a few times. V was pared by 3 bases and J by 6 bases, with 12 bases between. The CDR3 is 13 residues long. Looked up from germline, CDR1 is SGHRS and CDR2 is YFSETQ. The rearrangement joins TRBV5-1 to TRBJ1-1; no firm D call. The source is a woman aged 25 to 39 in good health. Sequences were obtained from blood. Here the CDR3 reads CASSSVDSAEAFF. DNA of the CDR3: TGCGCCAGCAGCTCCGTTGATTCGGCTGAAGCTTTCTTT.